The sequence of this T cell receptor beta chain was determined in a study of blood T cells in healthy people across ages. Combining a sample-barcoded 5' primer with a J-beta primer mix, a second PCR ran for about 6 to 12 cycles. TCRdb redid the calling of the 5' RACE reads with MiXCR, one entry per CDR3 protein. Of some 1,500,000 distinct CDR3 sequences listed, about 42% are singletons. Trimming cost V 3 bases and J 6 bases; bases outside gene matches: 10. This CDR3 has 16 residues. This clonotype was observed a single time. This clonotype originated in a woman younger than 35 in good health. The sequenced sample consisted of blood. The V gene is TRBV12-3 or TRBV12-4, the J gene TRBJ1-5; 8 bases fit TRBD1. The CDR3 here is CASSFLPGQAIQPQHF. The CDR3 region has the DNA TGTGCCAGCAGTTTTCTCCCGGGACAGGCGATTCAGCCCCAGCATTTT.